These 10 T cell receptor beta chains came from one sample sequenced in a study of T cell changes during pregnancy in multiple sclerosis. Clones were sequenced by immunoSEQ multiplex PCR, and TCRdb holds only the in-frame ones, with some missing. The sample lists some 31,000 clones; about nine tenths were seen once. The sequencing here drew on CD8+ T cells from peripheral blood mononuclear cells, taken in the third trimester of pregnancy. Receptors were obtained from a female donor with multiple sclerosis, enrolled in a pregnancy study.

This rearrangement joins TRBV5-6 to TRBJ1-1; a possible D gene is TRBD1 (6 bases). V lost 6 bases to trimming and J lost 1 base, with 25 bases between them. From germline, CDR1 is SGHDT and CDR2 YYEEEE. The CDR3 contains 18 residues. The CDR3 sequence: CASIIAGQRHPANTEAFF. The CDR3, as DNA: TGTGCCAGCATCATAGCGGGACAAAGGCACCCAGCGAACACTGAAGCTTTCTTT.

The chain recombines TRBV5-1 with TRBJ1-2, with D unresolved. CDR1 is SGHRS and CDR2 is YFSETQ in the germline V gene. V lost 1 base and J 3 bases, leaving 16 bases between the germline ends. The CDR3 sequence is 16 residues long. The CDR3 region has the DNA TGCGCCAGCAGCTTGCCGCTATGGGAGGACGACTATGGCTACACCTTC. It yields the protein CASSLPLWEDDYGYTF.

The chain employs TRBV9 and TRBJ2-7; possible D gene TRBD2, 5 bases. The V gene lost 3 bases and the J gene lost 0 bases, with 7 bases spanning the gap. In germline, CDR1 is SGDLS, CDR2 YYNGEE. This CDR3 contains 13 residues. The chain's CDR3 is CASSAGDSYEQYF. Here the CDR3 DNA reads TGTGCCAGCAGCGCCGGGGACTCCTACGAGCAGTACTTC.

This chain joins TRBV7-2 and TRBJ2-1, with 7 nucleotides matching TRBD2. This CDR3 is 16 amino acids long. Germline lookup yields CDR1 SGHTA and CDR2 FQGNSA. Germline trimming cut 5 bases from V and 5 bases from J; bases unmatched to any gene: 12. The CDR3 spells CASSLMPRGEDNEQFF. DNA for the CDR3: TGTGCCAGCAGCCTCATGCCCCGGGGGGAGGACAATGAGCAGTTCTTC.

The chain uses TRBV2 and TRBJ2-5; the D gene is possibly TRBD1 (5 bases). V lost 3 bases and J lost 6, with 17 bases in between. The CDR3 runs 15 residues. CDR1 is SNHLY and CDR2 is FYNNEI in the germline V gene. The CDR3 DNA reads as TGTGCCAGCAGTGATACGCAGGCCAGGGAAAAGACCCAGTACTTC. This sequence encodes CASSDTQAREKTQYF.

J is TRBJ1-5 and V is TRBV28; maybe TRBD1 (5 bases). Germline lookup yields CDR1 MDHEN and CDR2 SYDVKM. V was cut by 3 bases and J by 7 bases, with 19 bases left in between. The CDR3 consists of 16 residues. CDR3 amino acids: CASSFGATGEGQPQHF. The CDR3, as DNA: TGTGCCAGCAGTTTCGGGGCTACGGGGGAAGGACAGCCCCAGCATTTT.

The chain combines TRBV27 with TRBJ2-7, with D perhaps matching TRBD1 (5 bases). Trimming took 5 bases from V and 0 from J, leaving 8 bases between them. This CDR3 contains 13 residues. Germline lookup yields CDR1 MNHEY and CDR2 SMNVEV (reference sequence). The CDR3, as DNA: TGTGCCAGCAGTCTAGACAGCTCCTACGAGCAGTACTTC. This sequence encodes CASSLDSSYEQYF.

V usage is TRBV15 and J usage is TRBJ2-7, with TRBD1 identical over 7 bases. This CDR3 spans 14 amino acids. V shed 2 bases and J 3 bases; nucleotides not matched to a gene: 4. Germline CDR1 LNHNV, CDR2 YYDKDF (reference sequence). The DNA for the CDR3 is TGTGCCACCAGCAGATCCGACAGGGTCTACGAGCAGTACTTC. Its protein is CATSRSDRVYEQYF.

The rearrangement joins TRBV14 to TRBJ2-7; weak D call: TRBD1 (6 bases). This CDR3 is 15 amino acids long. CDR1 and CDR2 (germline): SGHDN, FVKESK. V lost 0 bases to trimming and J lost 4 bases, with 13 bases between them. The CDR3 here is CASSQEQGGRYEQYF. The CDR3 nucleotides are TGTGCCAGCAGCCAAGAGCAAGGGGGTAGATACGAGCAGTACTTC.

The chain couples TRBV10-1 to TRBJ2-3; 8 bases match TRBD2. Trimming removed 2 bases from V and 1 base from J; junction bases left unmatched: 2. This CDR3 contains 15 residues. Germline CDR1 reads WNHNN; CDR2 reads SYGVQD (reference sequence). The CDR3 bases are TGCGCCAGCAGTGAGATGCGGGAGGGCACAGATACGCAGTATTTT. Translated: CASSEMREGTDTQYF.